Shown below are 8 T cell receptor beta chains from a single sample sequenced in a study of control samples from healthy donors and cancer patients. Some clones are missing from TCRdb's copy, which holds only in-frame ones; the method was immunoSEQ multiplex PCR. The sample records 100,000 to 150,000 clones, approximately 91% being singletons. Sequencing input: blood. These receptors were taken from a man aged 50 or older in good health.

This clone was seen only once. The chain carries TRBV4-2 and TRBJ1-2; D unclear. The CDR3 loop spans 15 amino acids. Germline CDR1 LGHNA, CDR2 YNFKEQ. The V end was cut by 1 base, the J end by 3 bases, with 12 bases between. The CDR3 spells CASSQGLAQDYGYTF. The DNA for the CDR3 is TGTGCCAGCAGCCAAGGCTTAGCCCAGGACTATGGCTACACCTTC.

This chain links TRBV5-1 with TRBJ1-2; TRBD1 matches 7 bases. Germline V gives CDR1 SGHRS, CDR2 YFSETQ. Unmatched junction bases numbered 6, after V lost 2 bases and J lost 8 bases. This CDR3 spans 13 amino acids. The CDR3 region has the DNA TGCGCCAGCAGCTTCGAGGGGGCGGAGGGCTACACCTTC. Residues: CASSFEGAEGYTF.

This chain joins TRBV5-1 and TRBJ2-7, with TRBD1 matching over 8 bases. Germline V gene lookup returns CDR1 SGHRS and CDR2 YFSETQ. CDR3 length: 13 amino acids. V lost 3 bases and J lost 7; bases outside the gene matches: 6. The CDR3 spells CASSSRQGLEQYF. CDR3 coding DNA: TGCGCCAGCAGCTCCCGACAGGGGCTTGAGCAGTACTTC.

The chain is built from TRBV3-1 (or the pseudogene TRBV3-2) and TRBJ1-1; D call uncertain. Germline V gene lookup returns CDR1 LGHDT and CDR2 YNNKEL (reference sequence). The CDR3 runs to 15 residues. V dropped 1 base and J dropped 1 base, with 10 bases sitting between them. CDR3 in amino acids: CASSQGVTTNTEAFF. In nucleotides, the CDR3 is TGTGCCAGCAGCCAAGGTGTCACTACGAACACTGAAGCTTTCTTT.

Only a few counts were recorded for this clone. This sequence joins TRBV7-8 and TRBJ1-5, with unresolved D. This CDR3 region has 18 residues. V was pared by 0 bases and J by 0 bases, with 15 bases between. Per germline, CDR1 SGHVS and CDR2 FQNEAQ. The CDR3 DNA sequence: TGTGCCAGCAGCTTAGCCCCTATTCAGGAGTATAGCAATCAGCCCCAGCATTTT. It yields the protein CASSLAPIQEYSNQPQHF.

The chain links TRBV6-5 to TRBJ1-2, with D perhaps TRBD1 (6 bases). Germline assignment: CDR1 MNHEY and CDR2 SVGAGI. The V and J ends lost 5 bases and 5 bases respectively, with 18 bases between them. CDR3 length: 15 amino acids. The DNA for the CDR3 is TGTGCCAGCAGTCCCCAAGGGGGGGGGCCGTATGGCTACACCTTC. Amino acids: CASSPQGGGPYGYTF.

This sequence joins TRBV7-6 and TRBJ2-5; perhaps TRBD2 as D (5 bases). The V end lost 2 bases, the J end lost 2 bases, and 12 bases lay between the germline ends. The germline CDR1 and CDR2 sequences are SGHVS and FNYEAQ. This CDR3 comprises 15 residues. CDR3 amino acids: CASSLFATGQETQYF. The CDR3 bases are TGTGCCAGCAGCTTATTTGCTACGGGGCAAGAGACCCAGTACTTC.

V and J are TRBV30 and TRBJ1-3; weak D call: TRBD1 (6 bases). V was trimmed by 5 bases and J by 1 base, leaving 6 bases between them. Germline V gene data show CDR1 as GTSNPN and CDR2 as SVGIG (reference sequence). The CDR3 is 12 residues long. In nucleotides, the CDR3 is TGTGCCTGGGGACAGTCTGGAAACACCATATATTTT. This translates into CAWGQSGNTIYF.